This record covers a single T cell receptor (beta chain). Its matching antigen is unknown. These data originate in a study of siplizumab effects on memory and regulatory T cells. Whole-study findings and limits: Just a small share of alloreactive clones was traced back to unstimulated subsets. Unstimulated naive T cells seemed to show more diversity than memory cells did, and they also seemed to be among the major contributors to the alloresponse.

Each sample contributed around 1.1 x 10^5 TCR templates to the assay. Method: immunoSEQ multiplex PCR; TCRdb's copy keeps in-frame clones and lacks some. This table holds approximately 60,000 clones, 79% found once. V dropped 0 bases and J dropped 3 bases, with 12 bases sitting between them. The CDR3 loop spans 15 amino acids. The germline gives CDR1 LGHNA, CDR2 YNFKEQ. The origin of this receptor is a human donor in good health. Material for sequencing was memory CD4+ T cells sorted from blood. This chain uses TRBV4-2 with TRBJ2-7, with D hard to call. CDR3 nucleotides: TGTGCCAGCAGCCAAGATACCACCGCTGGCTACGAGCAGTACTTC. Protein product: CASSQDTTAGYEQYF.